This TCR beta chain is drawn from a study of cytomegalovirus exposure and HLA in healthy donors. Study-wide points: In a later analysis, a missense DCLRE1C variant was linked to TCR beta V- and J-gene trimming.

Concerning this clone: Its antigen remains unknown.

Use of 60 Vbeta and 13 Jbeta primers characterized the PCR. The method was immunoSEQ multiplex PCR; TCRdb's version includes in-frame clones alone and lacks a portion of them. The top ten hold roughly 1.5% of the sample, which has 55,000 or so clones, about four fifths seen once. The V gene's germline CDR1 is SNHLY and CDR2 FYNNEI. CDR3 length equals 12 residues. With V trimmed by 9 bases and J by 5 bases, 4 bases remained unmatched. The rearrangement uses TRBV2 and TRBJ2-5, with 9 bases identical to TRBD2. Sequenced sample: PBMCs. The clonotype was recovered from a female donor in good health and CMV-seronegative. As DNA, the CDR3 is TGTGCCAGTAGCGGGGGTAGTGAGACCCAGTACTTC. Protein: CASSGGSETQYF.